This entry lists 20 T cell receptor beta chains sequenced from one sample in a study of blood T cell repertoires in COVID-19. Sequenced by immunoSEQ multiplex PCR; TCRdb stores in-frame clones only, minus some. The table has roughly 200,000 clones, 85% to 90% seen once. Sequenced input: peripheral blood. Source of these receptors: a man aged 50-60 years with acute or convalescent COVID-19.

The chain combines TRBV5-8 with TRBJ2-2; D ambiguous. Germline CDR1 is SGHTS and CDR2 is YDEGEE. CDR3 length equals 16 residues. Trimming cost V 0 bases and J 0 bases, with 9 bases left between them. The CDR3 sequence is CASSLAPDSNTGELFF. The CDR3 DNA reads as TGTGCCAGCAGCTTGGCCCCCGACTCGAACACCGGGGAGCTGTTTTTT.

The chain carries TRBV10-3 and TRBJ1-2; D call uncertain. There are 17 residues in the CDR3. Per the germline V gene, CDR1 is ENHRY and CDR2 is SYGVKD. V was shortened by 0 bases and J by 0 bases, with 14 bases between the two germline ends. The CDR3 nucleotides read TGTGCCATCAGTGAGTCGATCTGGGAGGCAGCTAACTATGGCTACACCTTC. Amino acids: CAISESIWEAANYGYTF.

The CDR3, as DNA: TGTGCCAGCAGTGGGAGGGACTATTTGAATGAGCAGTTCTTC. It is translated as CASSGRDYLNEQFF. V usage is TRBV2 and J usage is TRBJ2-1; 7 bases are shared with TRBD2. Germline V gene sequence: CDR1 SNHLY, CDR2 FYNNEI. V dropped 4 bases and J dropped 7; count of bases not matched to a gene: 7. The CDR3 runs 14 residues.

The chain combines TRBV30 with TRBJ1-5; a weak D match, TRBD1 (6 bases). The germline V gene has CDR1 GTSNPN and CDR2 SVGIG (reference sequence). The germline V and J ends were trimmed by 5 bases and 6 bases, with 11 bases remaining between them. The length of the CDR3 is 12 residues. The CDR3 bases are TGTGCCTGGGGACAGACGGGTCAGCCCCAGCATTTT. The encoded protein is CAWGQTGQPQHF.

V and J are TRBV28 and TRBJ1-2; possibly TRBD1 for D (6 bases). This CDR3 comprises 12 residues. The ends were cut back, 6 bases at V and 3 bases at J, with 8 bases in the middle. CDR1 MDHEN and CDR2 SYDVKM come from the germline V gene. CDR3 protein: CASSRTDYGYTF. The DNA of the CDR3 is TGTGCCAGCAGCCGGACAGACTATGGCTACACCTTC.

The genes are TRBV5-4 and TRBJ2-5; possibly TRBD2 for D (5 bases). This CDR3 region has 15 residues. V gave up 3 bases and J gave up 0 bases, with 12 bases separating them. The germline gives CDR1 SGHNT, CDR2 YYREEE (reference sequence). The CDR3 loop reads CASSSKAAYQETQYF. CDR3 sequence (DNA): TGTGCCAGCAGCTCAAAAGCGGCGTACCAAGAGACCCAGTACTTC.

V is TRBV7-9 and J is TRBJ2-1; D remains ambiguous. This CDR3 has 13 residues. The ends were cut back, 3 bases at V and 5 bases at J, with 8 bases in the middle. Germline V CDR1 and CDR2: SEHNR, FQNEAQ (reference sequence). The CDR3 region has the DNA TGTGCCAGCAGCTTCCGGGTCCACAATGAGCAGTTCTTC. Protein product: CASSFRVHNEQFF.

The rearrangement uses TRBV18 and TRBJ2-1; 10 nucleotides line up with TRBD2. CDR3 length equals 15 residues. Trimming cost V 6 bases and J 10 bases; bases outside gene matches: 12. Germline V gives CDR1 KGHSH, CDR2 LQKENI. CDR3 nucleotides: TGTGCCAGCTCGCAGGGGCTAGCGGGAGTATCGGAGCAGTTCTTC. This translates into CASSQGLAGVSEQFF.

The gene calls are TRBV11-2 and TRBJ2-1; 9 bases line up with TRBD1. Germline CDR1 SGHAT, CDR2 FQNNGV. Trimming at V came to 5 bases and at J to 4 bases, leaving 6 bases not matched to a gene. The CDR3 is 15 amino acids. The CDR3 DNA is TGTGCCAGCAGCCGACAGGGGGGGTCGTACAATGAGCAGTTCTTC. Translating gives CASSRQGGSYNEQFF.

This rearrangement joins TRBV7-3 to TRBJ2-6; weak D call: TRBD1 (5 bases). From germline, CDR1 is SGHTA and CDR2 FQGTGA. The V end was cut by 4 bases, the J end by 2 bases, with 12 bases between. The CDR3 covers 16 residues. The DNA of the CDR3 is TGTGCCAGCAGCTCTCGTCAGGGTCCTGGGGCCAACGTCCTGACTTTC. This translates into CASSSRQGPGANVLTF.

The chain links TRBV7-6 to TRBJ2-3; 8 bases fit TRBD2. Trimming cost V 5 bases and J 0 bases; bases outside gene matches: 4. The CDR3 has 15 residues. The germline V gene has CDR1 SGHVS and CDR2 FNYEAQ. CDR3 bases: TGTGCCAGCAGCCCCGGGAGGGAGAGCACAGATACGCAGTATTTT. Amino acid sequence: CASSPGRESTDTQYF.

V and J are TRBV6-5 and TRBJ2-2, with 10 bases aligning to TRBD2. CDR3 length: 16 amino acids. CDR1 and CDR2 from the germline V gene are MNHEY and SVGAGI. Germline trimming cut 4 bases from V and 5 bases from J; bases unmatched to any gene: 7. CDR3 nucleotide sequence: TGTGCCAGCAGTTCACTAGCGGGAAGTCGGACCGGGGAGCTGTTTTTT. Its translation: CASSSLAGSRTGELFF.

CDR3 bases: TGCGCCAGCAGCCAAGATCCACAGGTGTCTGGCTACACCTTC. Its translation: CASSQDPQVSGYTF. V gene TRBV4-3 combines with J gene TRBJ1-2; possible D gene TRBD1, 5 bases. CDR3 length equals 14 residues. Germline V gene sequence: CDR1 LGHNA, CDR2 YSLEER. Trimming pared 0 bases from V and 7 bases from J, leaving 12 bases between.

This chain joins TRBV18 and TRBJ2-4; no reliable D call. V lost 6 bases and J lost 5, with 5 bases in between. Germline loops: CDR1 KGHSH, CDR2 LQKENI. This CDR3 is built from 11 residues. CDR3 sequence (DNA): TGTGCCAGCTCCCAGGAAAACATTCAGTACTTC. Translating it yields CASSQENIQYF. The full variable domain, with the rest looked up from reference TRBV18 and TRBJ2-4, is NAGVMQNPRHLVRRRGQEARLRCSPMKGHSHVYWYRQLPEEGLKFMVYLQKENIIDESGMPKERFSAEFPKEGPSILRIQQVVRGDSAAYFCASSQENIQYFGAGTRLSVL.

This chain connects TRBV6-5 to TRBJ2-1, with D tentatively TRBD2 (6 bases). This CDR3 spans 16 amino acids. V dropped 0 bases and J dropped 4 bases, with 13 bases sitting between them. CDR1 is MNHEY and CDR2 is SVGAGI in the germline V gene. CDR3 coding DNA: TGTGCCAGCAGTTACTCGACGGCGGGAAATTACAATGAGCAGTTCTTC. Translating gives CASSYSTAGNYNEQFF.

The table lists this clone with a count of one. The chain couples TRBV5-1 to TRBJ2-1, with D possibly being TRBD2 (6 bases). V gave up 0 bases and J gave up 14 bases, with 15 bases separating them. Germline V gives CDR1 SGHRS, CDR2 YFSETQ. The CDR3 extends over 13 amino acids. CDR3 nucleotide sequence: TGCGCCAGCAGCTTGGGGGTTGGGGAGGCAGAGTTCTTC. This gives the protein CASSLGVGEAEFF.

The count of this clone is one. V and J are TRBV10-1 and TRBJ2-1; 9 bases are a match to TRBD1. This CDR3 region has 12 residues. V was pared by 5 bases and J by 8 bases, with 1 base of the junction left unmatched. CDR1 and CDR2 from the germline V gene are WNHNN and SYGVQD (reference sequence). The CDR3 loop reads CASSRTGDEQFF. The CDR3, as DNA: TGCGCCAGCAGTCGGACAGGGGATGAGCAGTTCTTC.

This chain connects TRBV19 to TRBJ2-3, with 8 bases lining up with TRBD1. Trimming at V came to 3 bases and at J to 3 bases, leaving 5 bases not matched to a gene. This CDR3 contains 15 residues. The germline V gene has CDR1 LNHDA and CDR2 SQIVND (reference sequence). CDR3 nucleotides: TGTGCCAGTAGTATCGGGACAGGACGAACAGATACGCAGTATTTT. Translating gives CASSIGTGRTDTQYF.

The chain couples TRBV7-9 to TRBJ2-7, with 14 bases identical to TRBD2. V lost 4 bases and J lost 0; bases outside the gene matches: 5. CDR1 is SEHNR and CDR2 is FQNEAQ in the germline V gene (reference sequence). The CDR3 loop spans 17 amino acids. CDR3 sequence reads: CASSSGLAGGSSYEQYF. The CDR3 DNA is TGTGCCAGCAGCTCCGGACTAGCGGGAGGTAGCTCCTACGAGCAGTACTTC.

The CDR3 reads CASRWGPTSQTQYF. The CDR3 DNA reads as TGTGCCAGCCGATGGGGCCCCACCTCGCAGACCCAGTACTTC. The chain recombines TRBV2 with TRBJ2-5; possibly TRBD1 for D (5 bases). The CDR3 consists of 14 residues. V was clipped by 8 bases and J by 6 bases, with 19 bases between them. The germline V gene encodes CDR1 SNHLY and CDR2 FYNNEI.